This T cell receptor (beta chain) was documented in a study of shared clonotypes between healthy human individuals. V was shortened by 6 bases and J by 4 bases, with 7 bases between the two germline ends. The CDR3 totals 11 residues. The germline V gene encodes CDR1 KGHSH and CDR2 LQKENI. In the authors' workflow: Junction-only immunoSEQ data arrived without quality scores, meaning filtering differed. Method: immunoSEQ multiplex PCR; TCRdb's copy keeps in-frame clones and lacks some. That table furnishes V, J and clone size, whereas the DNA furnished D and trimming. Seen here are some 300,000 clones, less than 75% observed once, and the top ten hold around 9.3%. In its sample, this clone was seen once. Its target is not known. Whole-study results and caveats: What naive subsets generally showed was a larger estimated richness than memory subsets showed. Relative to clonotypes present in all four donors, those not shared had lower generation probabilities.

J is TRBJ2-7 and V is TRBV18; D is uncertain. The sequencing sample was made of memory CD4+ T cells sorted from blood. Subset indicated: CD45RA-negative fraction. The source is a man aged 30-40 years in good health. CDR3 in DNA: TGTGCCAGCTCCGCTGCATACGAGCAGTACTTC. Residues: CASSAAYEQYF.